The 8 T cell receptor beta chains in this list originate from one sample, sequenced in a study of T cell responses to AZD1222 COVID-19 vaccine. Profiling relied on immunoSEQ multiplex PCR, and the TCRdb table lists in-frame clones only, not all of them. The sample has fewer than 55,000 clones; roughly 87% are singletons. The sample was peripheral blood, taken 28 days after the second AZD1222 dose. All receptors come from an adult who received the AZD1222 COVID-19 vaccine.

This chain connects TRBV5-1 to TRBJ2-1; 11 bases line up with TRBD2. The V segment lost 6 bases and the J segment 7 bases; nucleotides outside the gene matches: 12. This CDR3 has 16 amino acids. Per germline, CDR1 SGHRS and CDR2 YFSETQ. CDR3 region: CASTPTSGVVGNEQFF. CDR3 in DNA: TGCGCCAGCACCCCGACTAGCGGGGTTGTAGGGAATGAGCAGTTCTTC.

This chain connects TRBV7-2 to TRBJ2-7, with D unresolved. Germline CDR1 is SGHTA and CDR2 is FQGNSA. The ends were cut back, 5 bases at V and 0 bases at J, with 2 bases in the middle. The CDR3 spans 11 residues. The CDR3 DNA sequence: TGTGCCAGCAGCCACTCCTACGAGCAGTACTTC. Protein: CASSHSYEQYF.

This chain connects TRBV12-3 or TRBV12-4 to TRBJ1-5; D uncertain. With 8 bases removed from V and 0 bases from J, the gap between germline ends came to 8 bases. The CDR3 is 13 residues long. DNA of the CDR3: TGTGCCAGCTCGGCAGATAGCAATCAGCCCCAGCATTTT. It encodes CASSADSNQPQHF.

The chain has TRBV1 and TRBJ1-5. TRBV1 is termed a pseudogene. This CDR3 has 17 residues. The CDR3 DNA reads as TGCACCAGCAGGAACAGGCGGGGTAGAGAGAGCAATCAGCCCCAGCATTTT. Its protein product is CTSRNRRGRESNQPQHF.

The V gene is TRBV5-1, the J gene TRBJ2-7, with D maybe TRBD2 (5 bases). The CDR3 loop spans 15 amino acids. Germline V gene data show CDR1 as SGHRS and CDR2 as YFSETQ. Between the trimmed V and J ends, which lost 0 bases and 1 base, there was a span of 11 bases. CDR3: CASSLVAGGSYEQYF. The CDR3 DNA sequence: TGCGCCAGCAGCTTGGTCGCAGGAGGTTCCTACGAGCAGTACTTC.

V is TRBV2 and J is TRBJ1-4, with 9 bases identical to TRBD1. Looked up from germline, CDR1 is SNHLY and CDR2 is FYNNEI. The CDR3 length is 14 residues. V shed 8 bases and J 5 bases; nucleotides not matched to a gene: 6. CDR3 region: CASGRTGVNEKLFF. DNA of the CDR3: TGTGCCAGCGGACGGACAGGGGTCAATGAAAAACTGTTTTTT.

Only one count was recorded for this clone. The chain employs TRBV5-1 and TRBJ1-2, with D tentatively TRBD1 (5 bases). In germline, CDR1 is SGHRS, CDR2 YFSETQ. Deletions cut 2 bases from V and 4 bases from J, with 12 bases between. There are 14 residues in the CDR3. The CDR3 nucleotides read TGCGCCAGCAGCTTTGGGGACGGCATCTATGGCTACACCTTC. It is translated as CASSFGDGIYGYTF.

The chain couples TRBV4-2 to TRBJ1-4; TRBD1 aligns across 9 bases. Unmatched junction bases numbered 12, after V lost 0 bases and J lost 16 bases. CDR1 and CDR2 (germline): LGHNA, YNFKEQ. The CDR3 is 15 residues long. In nucleotides, the CDR3 is TGTGCCAGCAGCCAAGAGGACAGGGGCGAGTCTAGGCCGTTTTTT. Protein product: CASSQEDRGESRPFF.